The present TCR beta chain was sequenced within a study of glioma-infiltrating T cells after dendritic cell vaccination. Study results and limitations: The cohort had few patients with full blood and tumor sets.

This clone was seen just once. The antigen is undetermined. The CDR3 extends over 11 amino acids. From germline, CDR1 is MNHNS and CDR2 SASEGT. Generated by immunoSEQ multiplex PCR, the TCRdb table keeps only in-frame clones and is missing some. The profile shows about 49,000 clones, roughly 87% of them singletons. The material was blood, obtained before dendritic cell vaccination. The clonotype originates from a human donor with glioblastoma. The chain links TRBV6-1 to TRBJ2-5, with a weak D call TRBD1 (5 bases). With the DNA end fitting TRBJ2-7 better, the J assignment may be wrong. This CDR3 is CASSRGYEQYF. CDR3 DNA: TGTGCCAGCAGTAGGGGCTACGAGCAGTACTTC.